Listed below are T cell receptor beta chains from one sample, sequenced in a study of Ad26.COV2.S vaccination and SARS-CoV-2 variants. The method was immunoSEQ multiplex PCR; TCRdb's version includes in-frame clones alone and lacks a portion of them. This table holds a few hundred thousand clones, around 86% found once. This specimen consisted of peripheral blood, obtained in a trial of Ad26.COV2.S vaccine versus placebo. The origin of the receptors is a person between 18 and 65 years old who received the Ad26.COV2.S COVID-19 vaccine or a placebo. Both conserved end residues are part of each CDR3. A D gene is named only where the DNA matches it firmly. A clone size is listed for some rows: how often the clone was seen (once, few, many), or a class if it is expanded.

D gene: TRBD2
J gene: TRBJ2-7
V gene: TRBV29-1
clone size: .
CDR3 DNA: TGCAGCGTTGAAGATCGGAGCGGGGGGCAGTACGAGCAGTACTTC
CDR3 protein: CSVEDRSGGQYEQYF

D gene: .
J gene: TRBJ2-3
V gene: TRBV5-6
clone size: .
CDR3 DNA: TGTGCCAGCAGCTTCGGACCATCAGATACGCAGTATTTT
CDR3 protein: CASSFGPSDTQYF

D gene: TRBD1
J gene: TRBJ2-7
V gene: TRBV24-1
clone size: .
CDR3 DNA: TGTGCCACCAGTGACTACGGACAGGTTGGCTCCTACGAGCAGTACTTC
CDR3 protein: CATSDYGQVGSYEQYF

D gene: TRBD1
J gene: TRBJ1-2
V gene: TRBV19
clone size: .
CDR3 DNA: TGTGCCAGTAGTAGACGGGACAGGTCCATCGATGGCTACACCTTC
CDR3 protein: CASSRRDRSIDGYTF

D gene: TRBD1
J gene: TRBJ1-4
V gene: TRBV5-1
clone size: .
CDR3 DNA: TGCGCCAGCAGGACGACAGGGGCAGGGGAAAAACTGTTTTTT
CDR3 protein: CASRTTGAGEKLFF

D gene: .
J gene: TRBJ1-2
V gene: TRBV5-4
clone size: .
CDR3 DNA: TGTGCCAGCAGCCTACAGGGTACTGGCGGCTACACCTTC
CDR3 protein: CASSLQGTGGYTF

D gene: .
J gene: TRBJ1-5
V gene: TRBV6-4
clone size: .
CDR3 DNA: TGTGCCAGCAGTGTTGGACTCAATCAGCCCCAGCATTTT
CDR3 protein: CASSVGLNQPQHF

D gene: TRBD1
J gene: TRBJ2-1
V gene: TRBV5-1
clone size: .
CDR3 DNA: TGCGCCAGCAGCTTGGTAGGGACAGCCAAAGGGAATGAGCAGTTCTTC
CDR3 protein: CASSLVGTAKGNEQFF

D gene: .
J gene: TRBJ2-7
V gene: TRBV27
clone size: .
CDR3 DNA: TGTGCCAGCAGTTTAGTATTCCTGCGCGGGAATCGGCTTCAGGACGAGCAGTACTTC
CDR3 protein: CASSLVFLRGNRLQDEQYF

D gene: .
J gene: TRBJ2-3
V gene: TRBV5-6
clone size: .
CDR3 DNA: TGTGCCAGCAAACTAAGTAGGGATACGCAGTATTTT
CDR3 protein: CASKLSRDTQYF

D gene: TRBD1
J gene: TRBJ2-7
V gene: TRBV11-2
clone size: .
CDR3 DNA: TGTGCCAGCAGCTTCCGGACAGGGTGGTACGAGCAGTACTTC
CDR3 protein: CASSFRTGWYEQYF

D gene: TRBD2
J gene: TRBJ2-3
V gene: TRBV12-5
clone size: .
CDR3 DNA: TGTGCTAGTGGTTTCCGGACTAGTCCAGATACGCAGTATTTT
CDR3 protein: CASGFRTSPDTQYF

D gene: .
J gene: TRBJ1-2
V gene: TRBV7-9
clone size: .
CDR3 DNA: TGTGCCAGCAGCTCTCAGGGAAATGATGGCTACACCTTC
CDR3 protein: CASSSQGNDGYTF

D gene: .
J gene: TRBJ2-3
V gene: TRBV2
clone size: .
CDR3 DNA: TGTGCCAGCGCCAAGGCAGATACGCAGTATTTT
CDR3 protein: CASAKADTQYF

D gene: .
J gene: TRBJ2-3
V gene: TRBV6-1
clone size: .
CDR3 DNA: TGTGCCAGCAGTGAATCAGGGGTACGCACAGATACGCAGTATTTT
CDR3 protein: CASSESGVRTDTQYF

D gene: .
J gene: TRBJ1-1
V gene: TRBV14
clone size: .
CDR3 DNA: TGTGCCAGCAGCCACAGGGGCGCGGGCACTGAAGCTTTCTTT
CDR3 protein: CASSHRGAGTEAFF

D gene: .
J gene: TRBJ1-2
V gene: TRBV5-4
clone size: .
CDR3 DNA: TGTGCCAGCAGCTTCGGGGGGCTAATCGGCTACACCTTC
CDR3 protein: CASSFGGLIGYTF

D gene: TRBD1
J gene: TRBJ2-2
V gene: TRBV11-3
clone size: .
CDR3 DNA: TGTGCCAGCAGCCCCGACAGGGGCAGGGGCACCGGGGAGCTGTTTTTT
CDR3 protein: CASSPDRGRGTGELFF

D gene: TRBD1
J gene: TRBJ2-7
V gene: TRBV5-1
clone size: .
CDR3 DNA: TGCGCCAGCAGCCCTTCCCCCCGAGACAGGGGAGGAGGCGAGCAGTACTTC
CDR3 protein: CASSPSPRDRGGGEQYF

D gene: .
J gene: TRBJ2-5
V gene: TRBV9
clone size: .
CDR3 DNA: TGTGCCAGCAGCCCAACGGGGATCGGACAGGAGACCCAGTACTTC
CDR3 protein: CASSPTGIGQETQYF

D gene: .
J gene: TRBJ2-2
V gene: TRBV11-3
clone size: .
CDR3 DNA: TGTGCCAGCAGCTCGACAAGGAACACCGGGGAGCTGTTTTTT
CDR3 protein: CASSSTRNTGELFF

D gene: .
J gene: TRBJ2-2
V gene: TRBV19
clone size: .
CDR3 DNA: TGTGCCAGTAAAACTTCCACGAACACCGGGGAGCTGTTTTTT
CDR3 protein: CASKTSTNTGELFF

D gene: .
J gene: TRBJ1-3
V gene: TRBV7-9
clone size: .
CDR3 DNA: TGTGCCAGCAGCTTAGGGGGGGACTCTGGAAACACCATATATTTT
CDR3 protein: CASSLGGDSGNTIYF

D gene: TRBD1
J gene: TRBJ2-1
V gene: TRBV24-1
clone size: .
CDR3 DNA: TGTGCCACCAGTGTTGGGACAGGGAAGAACTACAATGAGCAGTTCTTC
CDR3 protein: CATSVGTGKNYNEQFF

D gene: .
J gene: TRBJ1-2
V gene: TRBV6-2/TRBV6-3
clone size: few
CDR3 DNA: TGTGCCAGCAGTCGGACTAAGGATGGCTACACCTTC
CDR3 protein: CASSRTKDGYTF

D gene: TRBD2
J gene: TRBJ2-1
V gene: TRBV30
clone size: .
CDR3 DNA: TGTGCCTGGAGTGTTTCTAGCGGGGGCTTCAATGAGCAGTTCTTC
CDR3 protein: CAWSVSSGGFNEQFF

D gene: .
J gene: TRBJ2-7
V gene: TRBV6-5
clone size: .
CDR3 DNA: TGTGCCAGCAGGTGGTACGACGAGCAGTACTTC
CDR3 protein: CASRWYDEQYF

D gene: TRBD1
J gene: TRBJ2-1
V gene: TRBV7-2
clone size: .
CDR3 DNA: TGTGCCAGCAGCTTAGTAGGCGGGACAGGGGTCGATGAGCAGTTCTTC
CDR3 protein: CASSLVGGTGVDEQFF

D gene: .
J gene: TRBJ2-7
V gene: TRBV4-1
clone size: .
CDR3 DNA: TGCGCCAGCAGCCGGGACCTCTCCTACGAGCAGTACTTC
CDR3 protein: CASSRDLSYEQYF

D gene: TRBD1
J gene: TRBJ1-4
V gene: TRBV5-8
clone size: .
CDR3 DNA: TGTGCCAGCAGCTTGGGCAGGGGGCGGTTAGAAAAACTGTTTTTT
CDR3 protein: CASSLGRGRLEKLFF

D gene: TRBD1
J gene: TRBJ1-4
V gene: TRBV20-1
clone size: once
CDR3 DNA: TGCAGTGCTAGTTCGGGGACAGGGGGAGAAAAACTGTTTTTT
CDR3 protein: CSASSGTGGEKLFF

D gene: .
J gene: TRBJ2-5
V gene: TRBV27
clone size: .
CDR3 DNA: TGTGCCAGCAGCTACCGGCGGGGGACATTACAAGAGACCCAGTACTTC
CDR3 protein: CASSYRRGTLQETQYF

D gene: .
J gene: TRBJ2-7
V gene: TRBV5-1
clone size: .
CDR3 DNA: TGCGCCAGCAGCTTGGTGGGGGCCGCCGGGGAGCAGTACTTC
CDR3 protein: CASSLVGAAGEQYF

D gene: .
J gene: TRBJ2-4
V gene: TRBV7-8
clone size: .
CDR3 DNA: TGTGCCAGCAGCTTAGGGCGGACAAAAAACATTCAGTACTTC
CDR3 protein: CASSLGRTKNIQYF

D gene: TRBD1
J gene: TRBJ2-1
V gene: TRBV30
clone size: .
CDR3 DNA: TGTGCCTGGACCCAGGGGGTACAGGGAAGGGATGAGCAGTTCTTC
CDR3 protein: CAWTQGVQGRDEQFF

D gene: .
J gene: TRBJ1-4
V gene: TRBV6-5
clone size: .
CDR3 DNA: TGTGCCAGCAGTACAAGGACGGAAGAAAAACTGTTTTTT
CDR3 protein: CASSTRTEEKLFF

D gene: TRBD2
J gene: TRBJ2-3
V gene: TRBV5-4
clone size: .
CDR3 DNA: TGTGCCAGCAGCCAACAATCTAGCGGGGGCCTACCTAGCACAGATACGCAGTATTTT
CDR3 protein: CASSQQSSGGLPSTDTQYF

D gene: TRBD2
J gene: TRBJ2-1
V gene: TRBV7-3
clone size: .
CDR3 DNA: TGTGCCAGCAGCGGGACTAGCGGGGACGTCTACAATGAGCAGTTCTTC
CDR3 protein: CASSGTSGDVYNEQFF

D gene: TRBD1
J gene: TRBJ2-1
V gene: TRBV10-3
clone size: .
CDR3 DNA: TGTGCCATCAGTGAAACCGGGACAGGGGGCTACGATGAGCAGTTCTTC
CDR3 protein: CAISETGTGGYDEQFF

D gene: .
J gene: TRBJ1-6
V gene: TRBV7-9
clone size: .
CDR3 DNA: TGTGCCAGCAGCTTCGGCCAGTATAATTCACCCCTCCACTTT
CDR3 protein: CASSFGQYNSPLHF

D gene: .
J gene: TRBJ1-1
V gene: TRBV5-4
clone size: .
CDR3 DNA: TGTGCCAGCAGCTGGGGGATCACTGAAGCTTTCTTT
CDR3 protein: CASSWGITEAFF

D gene: .
J gene: TRBJ1-2
V gene: TRBV7-8
clone size: once
CDR3 DNA: TGTGCCAGCAGCTTAGCTGCAGGTCCCCTCGTAGGGTACACCTTC
CDR3 protein: CASSLAAGPLVGYTF

D gene: .
J gene: TRBJ1-1
V gene: TRBV7-2
clone size: once
CDR3 DNA: TGTGCCAGCAGCCCCGTAACGGGGGACGGTACTGAAGCTTTCTTT
CDR3 protein: CASSPVTGDGTEAFF

D gene: .
J gene: TRBJ2-5
V gene: TRBV5-1
clone size: .
CDR3 DNA: TGCGCCAGCAGCTTGGGCAGTTACCAAGAGACCCAGTACTTC
CDR3 protein: CASSLGSYQETQYF

D gene: .
J gene: TRBJ1-4
V gene: TRBV9
clone size: .
CDR3 DNA: TGTGCCAGCAGCGCGTCTCAGGGCCCCAATGAAAAACTGTTTTTT
CDR3 protein: CASSASQGPNEKLFF

D gene: TRBD1
J gene: TRBJ2-2
V gene: TRBV2
clone size: few
CDR3 DNA: TGTGCCAGCAGCCCGCTCGGACAGGGGTACACCGGGGAGCTGTTTTTT
CDR3 protein: CASSPLGQGYTGELFF

D gene: TRBD2
J gene: TRBJ2-3
V gene: TRBV5-4
clone size: .
CDR3 DNA: TGTGCCAGCAGCTCGGGACTAGCGGGGGGGTCAGATACGCAGTATTTT
CDR3 protein: CASSSGLAGGSDTQYF

D gene: .
J gene: TRBJ1-5
V gene: TRBV5-1
clone size: .
CDR3 DNA: TGCGCCAGCAGCTTGGACTCAGGGAATCAGCCCCAGCATTTT
CDR3 protein: CASSLDSGNQPQHF

D gene: TRBD1
J gene: TRBJ2-7
V gene: TRBV6-5
clone size: few
CDR3 DNA: TGTGCCAGCAGGAGACAGGGTTACGAGCAGTACTTC
CDR3 protein: CASRRQGYEQYF

D gene: TRBD1
J gene: TRBJ1-1
V gene: TRBV27
clone size: .
CDR3 DNA: TGTGCCAGCAGTCCCCGGACAGGGAGGGACACTGAAGCTTTCTTT
CDR3 protein: CASSPRTGRDTEAFF

D gene: .
J gene: TRBJ2-5
V gene: TRBV12-1
clone size: .
CDR3 DNA: TGTGCCAGCAGCTCACCGGACGGGTGGATTATAGAGACCCAGTACTTC
CDR3 protein: CASSSPDGWIIETQYF

D gene: .
J gene: TRBJ2-7
V gene: TRBV11-2
clone size: .
CDR3 DNA: TGTGCCAGCAGCTTAGGCTCCCCTTACGAGCAGTACTTC
CDR3 protein: CASSLGSPYEQYF

D gene: .
J gene: TRBJ1-2
V gene: TRBV10-3
clone size: .
CDR3 DNA: TGTGCCATCAGTGAGCCTAATCAGGGTATGAATGGCTACACCTTC
CDR3 protein: CAISEPNQGMNGYTF

D gene: .
J gene: TRBJ2-3
V gene: TRBV11-2
clone size: .
CDR3 DNA: TGTGCCAGCAGCTTAGACTGGACTAGCACAGATACGCAGTATTTT
CDR3 protein: CASSLDWTSTDTQYF

D gene: .
J gene: TRBJ1-4
V gene: TRBV19
clone size: .
CDR3 DNA: TGTGCCAGTCGGTCGGGATCTTTTGAAAAACTGTTTTTT
CDR3 protein: CASRSGSFEKLFF

D gene: .
J gene: TRBJ2-5
V gene: TRBV24-1
clone size: .
CDR3 DNA: TGTGCCACCAGTGACCCAGGACTCACGGGGGAGACCCAGTACTTC
CDR3 protein: CATSDPGLTGETQYF

D gene: TRBD1
J gene: TRBJ2-5
V gene: TRBV6-5
clone size: .
CDR3 DNA: TGTGCCATCCTACCACAGGGGGAGACCCAGTACTTC
CDR3 protein: CAILPQGETQYF

D gene: .
J gene: TRBJ1-2
V gene: TRBV21-1
clone size: .
CDR3 DNA: TGTGCCAGCAGTTCCGACTGGGGACAGGGCCACTATGGCTACACCTTC
CDR3 protein: CASSSDWGQGHYGYTF

D gene: TRBD2
J gene: TRBJ2-1
V gene: TRBV6-5
clone size: .
CDR3 DNA: TGTGCCAGTACTAGCGGGGGGCCCTACAATGAGCAGTTCTTC
CDR3 protein: CASTSGGPYNEQFF

D gene: TRBD1
J gene: TRBJ2-2
V gene: TRBV7-7
clone size: .
CDR3 DNA: TGTGCTAGCAGCTTAAAACCGGGACAGGGATACACCGGGGAGCTGTTTTTT
CDR3 protein: CASSLKPGQGYTGELFF